Following are 18 T cell receptor beta chains from one sample sequenced in a study of cytomegalovirus exposure and HLA in healthy donors. The study ran its PCR with 60 Vbeta and 13 Jbeta primers. Produced via immunoSEQ multiplex PCR; TCRdb's table is partial and in-frame only. Its table records 65,000 to 90,000 clones. Source material: PBMCs. The receptors were gathered from a man aged 40-50 years in good health and CMV-seronegative.

The chain employs TRBV4-1 and TRBJ1-3, with 7 nucleotides matching TRBD1. The CDR3 runs to 16 residues. CDR1 is MGHRA, CDR2 YSYEKL, per germline. J lost 5 bases, V lost 3 bases, and 10 bases had no gene match. The CDR3 DNA follows: TGCGCCAGCAGCCACCCCCTCCGGGACAGACGAAACACCATATATTTT. Protein product: CASSHPLRDRRNTIYF.

This chain links TRBV18 with TRBJ2-7; 8 nucleotides match TRBD1. V shed 3 bases, J shed 11 bases, and the junction held 12 bases outside the gene matches. The germline V gene has CDR1 KGHSH and CDR2 LQKENI. The CDR3 spans 14 residues. CDR3 loop: CASSPGLDRADEYF. The CDR3 DNA sequence: TGTGCCAGCTCACCTGGATTGGACAGGGCCGACGAGTACTTC. The complete variable domain, with remaining parts taken from reference TRBV18 and TRBJ2-7, reads NAGVMQNPRHLVRRRGQEARLRCSPMKGHSHVYWYRQLPEEGLKFMVYLQKENIIDESGMPKERFSAEFPKEGPSILRIQQVVRGDSAAYFCASSPGLDRADEYFGPGTRLTVT.

V is TRBV7-8 and J is TRBJ1-3, with D unclear. V was shortened by 5 bases and J by 5 bases, with 19 bases between the two germline ends. The CDR3 runs to 16 residues. CDR1 and CDR2 (germline): SGHVS, FQNEAQ. The CDR3 DNA sequence: TGTGCCAGCAGCCCCGCAGCGGGGTATGGCAGAAACACCATATATTTT. Protein product: CASSPAAGYGRNTIYF. Full variable domain (remainder filled in from reference TRBV7-8 and TRBJ1-3): GAGVSQSPRYKVAKRGQDVALRCDPISGHVSLFWYQQALGQGPEFLTYFQNEAQLDKSGLPSDRFFAERPEGSVSTLKIQRTQQEDSAVYLCASSPAAGYGRNTIYFGEGSWLTVV.

CDR3 nucleotide sequence: TGCGCCAGCAGCCAACCTGGGCGGGGTAGGGGTGGCACTGAAGCTTTCTTT. It codes for CASSQPGRGRGGTEAFF. The chain carries TRBV4-1 and TRBJ1-1; TRBD1 might be the D (5 bases). CDR1 is MGHRA, CDR2 YSYEKL, per germline. V was clipped by 2 bases and J by 4 bases, with 20 bases between them. This CDR3 region has 17 residues.

The chain uses TRBV18 and TRBJ1-1; 7 bases fit TRBD1. CDR1 and CDR2 from the germline V gene are KGHSH and LQKENI. This CDR3 has 16 amino acids. The junction had 12 bases not matched to a gene; V was cut back by 4 bases and J by 4 bases. Here the CDR3 reads CASSRPLDREATEAFF. CDR3 nucleotide sequence: TGTGCCAGCTCACGCCCCCTTGACAGGGAAGCCACTGAAGCTTTCTTT.

V is TRBV7-2 and J is TRBJ2-5; 9 bases line up with TRBD2. The CDR3 is made up of 19 amino acids. V lost 3 bases, J lost 1 base, and 15 bases stayed unmatched. Germline lookup yields CDR1 SGHTA and CDR2 FQGNSA. Written as DNA, the CDR3 is TGTGCCAGCAGCTTTTCTCGAACTAGCGGGCGACACTCCCAAGAGACCCAGTACTTC. This codes for CASSFSRTSGRHSQETQYF.

The chain links TRBV6-1 to TRBJ2-5; 7 positions agree with TRBD1. The J call may be in error: the DNA end matches TRBJ2-7 better. Germline assignment: CDR1 MNHNS and CDR2 SASEGT. The CDR3 is made up of 12 amino acids. The CDR3 spells CASRTGSYEQYF. The CDR3 DNA is TGTGCCAGCAGGACAGGGAGCTACGAGCAGTACTTC.

The rearrangement uses TRBV25-1 and TRBJ2-2, with D uncertain. The CDR3 totals 15 residues. The germline CDR1 and CDR2 sequences are MGHDK and SYGVNS. Between the trimmed V and J ends, which lost 3 bases and 3 bases, there was a span of 11 bases. CDR3 sequence: CASSDVAGDTGELFF. Written as DNA, the CDR3 is TGTGCCAGCAGTGATGTCGCCGGAGACACCGGGGAGCTGTTTTTT.

This rearrangement joins TRBV28 to TRBJ1-2; TRBD1 is a possible D gene (6 bases). With 6 bases removed from V and 8 bases from J, the gap between germline ends came to 10 bases. The CDR3 is 11 amino acids. Germline-derived CDR1 and CDR2 are MDHEN and SYDVKM. Here the CDR3 reads CASSWTVGYTF. The CDR3 DNA sequence: TGTGCCAGCAGCTGGACAGTCGGCTACACCTTC.

V and J are TRBV27 and TRBJ2-7, with a tentative D call TRBD2 (5 bases). The CDR3 is 15 residues long. Germline CDR1 reads MNHEY; CDR2 reads SMNVEV (reference sequence). Trimming took 6 bases from V and 7 from J, leaving 22 bases between them. CDR3 sequence reads: CASRPPSLSSGEQYF. The CDR3, as DNA: TGTGCCAGCAGACCCCCTTCTCTATCCTCGGGAGAGCAGTACTTC.

The V gene is TRBV11-2, the J gene TRBJ2-7; D might be TRBD1 (6 bases). The V and J ends lost 7 bases and 3 bases respectively, with 13 bases between them. From germline, CDR1 is SGHAT and CDR2 FQNNGV. The CDR3 extends over 13 amino acids. The CDR3 DNA follows: TGTGCCAGCACCAAGGGGGACGACTACGAGCAGTACTTC. Amino acids: CASTKGDDYEQYF.

This chain joins TRBV5-3 and TRBJ2-5, with D uncertain. TRBV5-3 is designated an ORF whose function remains uncertain. CDR3 length: 13 amino acids. V lost 4 bases and J lost 2, with 9 bases in between. CDR3 loop: CARSPDCQETQYF. DNA for the CDR3: TGTGCCAGAAGCCCAGACTGTCAAGAGACCCAGTACTTC.

The genes are TRBV7-3 and TRBJ2-2; D might be TRBD1 (6 bases). Germline V CDR1 and CDR2: SGHTA, FQGTGA. The germline V and J ends were trimmed by 5 bases and 0 bases, with 10 bases remaining between them. There are 15 residues in the CDR3. The CDR3 here is CASSPGQTNTGELFF. CDR3 coding DNA: TGTGCCAGCAGCCCGGGACAAACGAACACCGGGGAGCTGTTTTTT.

The chain uses TRBV18 and TRBJ2-2, with D perhaps matching TRBD2 (6 bases). Germline V CDR1 and CDR2: KGHSH, LQKENI. The V gene lost 6 bases and the J gene lost 3 bases, with 17 bases spanning the gap. This CDR3 has 16 residues. The CDR3 nucleotides read TGTGCCAGCTCGCCCTGGGGAAGGAGGGACACCGGGGAGCTGTTTTTT. As protein: CASSPWGRRDTGELFF.

This rearrangement joins TRBV7-2 to TRBJ2-3; D possibly corresponds to TRBD2 (6 bases). V dropped 4 bases and J dropped 5 bases, with 16 bases sitting between them. The CDR3 is 15 residues long. Germline CDR1 SGHTA, CDR2 FQGNSA. CDR3 protein: CASSSAPGVGDTQYF. The CDR3 DNA is TGTGCCAGCAGCTCCGCCCCGGGGGTAGGAGATACGCAGTATTTT.

The genes are TRBV28 and TRBJ2-7; TRBD1 matches 11 bases. There are 15 residues in the CDR3. The germline CDR1 and CDR2 sequences are MDHEN and SYDVKM. J lost 3 bases, V lost 6 bases, and 7 bases had no gene match. The DNA of the CDR3 is TGTGCCAGCAGCGGCCCCGGGACAGGGGGCTACGAGCAGTACTTC. Translation gives CASSGPGTGGYEQYF.

V is TRBV5-4 and J is TRBJ1-1; 9 positions match TRBD1. Trimming at V came to 4 bases and at J to 7 bases, leaving 5 bases not matched to a gene. The CDR3 is made up of 13 amino acids. The V gene's germline CDR1 is SGHNT and CDR2 YYREEE (reference sequence). The CDR3 protein is CASSIQGAIEAFF. Written as DNA, the CDR3 is TGTGCCAGCAGCATACAGGGGGCAATTGAAGCTTTCTTT.

This chain connects TRBV19 to TRBJ2-7; D may be TRBD2 (6 bases). The CDR3 has 14 residues. The germline CDR1 and CDR2 sequences are LNHDA and SQIVND (reference sequence). The V end lost 1 base, the J end lost 4 bases, and 11 bases lay between the germline ends. Here the CDR3 reads CASSIAPGTYEQYF. CDR3 in DNA: TGTGCCAGTAGTATAGCCCCGGGGACTTACGAGCAGTACTTC.